This section outlines one TCR beta chain sequence together with its context. This specimen comes from a study of CD8+ T cells in alopecia areata. Whole-study context: The tofacitinib course ran for 6 to 18 months and was followed by 6 months off drug.

RNA was extracted and reverse transcribed into cDNA as the sequencing template. Measured with immunoSEQ multiplex PCR; TCRdb has only the in-frame clones, and not every one. The sample has approximately 61,000 clones, 96% seen once. The CDR3 spans 16 residues. With V trimmed by 4 bases and J by 3 bases, 6 bases remained unmatched. The germline gives CDR1 SGHRS, CDR2 YFSETQ. The rearrangement links TRBV5-1 to TRBJ2-2; 10 bases align to TRBD1. The origin of this receptor is a human donor with alopecia areata. Specimen: CD8+ T cells sorted from blood, collected at week 0. CDR3 residues: CASSPGTGAYTGELFF. CDR3 in DNA: TGCGCCAGCAGCCCGGGGACAGGGGCCTACACCGGGGAGCTGTTTTTT.